The rows below give T cell receptor beta chains drawn from one sample of a study of graft-versus-host responses after intestinal transplantation. The antigens for these receptors are not known. The protocol was immunoSEQ multiplex PCR, while the TCRdb copy is restricted to in-frame clones and leaves out a portion. The sample has around 88,000 clones, roughly four fifths seen once; the top ten hold about a sixth. This material consisted of unstimulated CD8+ T cells sorted from spleen or lymph node cells, taken before intestinal transplant. The receptors originated from a human donor who received an intestinal transplant. Each CDR3 is given with its conserved first and last residue. The D gene is left open where the match is weak. Size tells how often a clone was seen (once, few, many) or the class of an expanded clone, and some rows leave it out.

clone_size	v_call	j_call	d_call	cdr3_aa	cdr3_nt
NA	TRBV14	TRBJ2-3	TRBD2	CASSQDQGLAGTDTQYF	TGTGCCAGCAGCCAAGATCAGGGACTAGCGGGGACAGATACGCAGTATTTT
once	TRBV19	TRBJ2-5	NA	CASSISPAQETQYF	TGTGCCAGTAGTATCTCCCCCGCGCAAGAGACCCAGTACTTC
NA	TRBV2	TRBJ2-5	NA	CASSPPVLSETQYF	TGTGCCAGCAGTCCCCCAGTATTGAGCGAGACCCAGTACTTC
NA	TRBV4-1	TRBJ2-5	NA	CASSQAERYQETQYF	TGCGCCAGCAGCCAAGCAGAGCGGTACCAAGAGACCCAGTACTTC
NA	TRBV12-1	TRBJ1-1	NA	CASSSYRDRNTEAFF	TGTGCCAGCAGCTCCTACCGGGACAGGAACACTGAAGCTTTCTTT
NA	TRBV9	TRBJ2-3	NA	CASSASTDTQYF	TGTGCCAGCAGCGCCAGCACAGATACGCAGTATTTT
NA	TRBV28	TRBJ2-3	TRBD2	CASSFFGRRTDTQYF	TGTGCCAGCAGTTTCTTCGGGAGGCGTACAGATACGCAGTATTTT
NA	TRBV27	TRBJ1-5	NA	CASSPGTFNQPQHF	TGTGCCAGCAGTCCTGGGACCTTCAATCAGCCCCAGCATTTT
NA	TRBV4-1	TRBJ1-4	NA	CASSQDEQTSNEKLFF	TGCGCCAGCAGCCAAGATGAACAGACTTCTAATGAAAAACTGTTTTTT
NA	TRBV10-2	TRBJ2-7	TRBD1	CASSKDRGGRSYEQYF	TGCGCCAGCAGCAAGGACAGGGGTGGGAGGTCCTACGAGCAGTACTTC
NA	TRBV19	TRBJ2-4	NA	CANPTGFTPKNIQYF	TGTGCCAACCCTACGGGCTTCACGCCCAAAAACATTCAGTACTTC
once	TRBV15	TRBJ2-5	NA	CATSSGGDGQETQYF	TGTGCCACCAGCTCAGGCGGGGACGGACAAGAGACCCAGTACTTC
NA	TRBV11-2	TRBJ2-1	NA	CASSFRDYNEQFF	TGTGCCAGCAGCTTCCGCGATTACAATGAGCAGTTCTTC
NA	TRBV6-5	TRBJ1-1	NA	CASVLRGSEAFF	TGTGCCAGCGTCTTACGGGGGTCTGAAGCTTTCTTT
NA	TRBV28	TRBJ1-2	TRBD1	CASSSRTGGYGYTF	TGTGCCAGCAGTTCCCGGACAGGGGGCTATGGCTACACCTTC